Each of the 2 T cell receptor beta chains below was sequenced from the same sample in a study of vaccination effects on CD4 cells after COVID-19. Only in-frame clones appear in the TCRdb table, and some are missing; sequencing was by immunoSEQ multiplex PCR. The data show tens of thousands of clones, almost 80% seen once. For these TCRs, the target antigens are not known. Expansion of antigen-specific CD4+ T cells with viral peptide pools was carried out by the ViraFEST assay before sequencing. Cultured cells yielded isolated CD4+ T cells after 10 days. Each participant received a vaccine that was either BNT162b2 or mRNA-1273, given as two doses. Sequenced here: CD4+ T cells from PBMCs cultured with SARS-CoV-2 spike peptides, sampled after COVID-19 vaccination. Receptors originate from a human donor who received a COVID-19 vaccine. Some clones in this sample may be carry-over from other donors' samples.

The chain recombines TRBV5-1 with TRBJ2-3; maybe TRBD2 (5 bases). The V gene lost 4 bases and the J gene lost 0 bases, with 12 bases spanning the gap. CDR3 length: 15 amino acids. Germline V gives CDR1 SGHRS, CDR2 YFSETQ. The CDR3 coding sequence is TGCGCCAGCAGCCTGAGCGGCGAAAGCACAGATACGCAGTATTTT. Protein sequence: CASSLSGESTDTQYF.

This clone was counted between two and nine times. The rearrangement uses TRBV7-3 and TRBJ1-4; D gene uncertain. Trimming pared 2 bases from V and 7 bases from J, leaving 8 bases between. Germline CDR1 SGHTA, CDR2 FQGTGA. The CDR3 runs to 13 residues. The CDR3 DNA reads TGTGCCAGCAGCTTAGGAAAGGGTGAAAAACTGTTTTTT. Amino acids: CASSLGKGEKLFF.